These 16 T cell receptor beta chains were all obtained from the same sample, sequenced in a study of OX40 agonist ivuxolimab in advanced cancers. The protocol was immunoSEQ multiplex PCR, while the TCRdb copy is restricted to in-frame clones and leaves out a portion. The sample shows around 25,000 clones, around 80% of them seen only once. Sequenced material: CD4+ or CD8+ T cells sorted from blood, taken in a trial of the OX40 agonist ivuxolimab. The source is an adult with an advanced solid tumor such as melanoma, head and neck, liver or kidney cancer.

The chain combines TRBV5-1 with TRBJ1-2, with 8 nucleotides matching TRBD1. The J segment lost 0 bases and the V segment lost 5 bases, leaving 6 bases of the junction unmatched. This CDR3 is built from 15 residues. CDR1 is SGHRS, CDR2 YFSETQ, per germline. The CDR3 sequence: CASRFGQGANYGYTF. The CDR3 nucleotides read TGCGCCAGCAGATTTGGACAGGGCGCTAACTATGGCTACACCTTC.

This chain joins TRBV28 and TRBJ2-7; either TRBD1 or TRBD2 may fit D (5 bases each). From germline, CDR1 is MDHEN and CDR2 SYDVKM. CDR3 length equals 12 residues. V dropped 8 bases and J dropped 2 bases, with 10 bases sitting between them. In DNA, the CDR3 is TGTGCCAGCGCCCAGGGAGCCTACGAGCAGTACTTC. Protein: CASAQGAYEQYF. The full variable domain, with the rest looked up from reference TRBV28 and TRBJ2-7, is DVKVTQSSRYLVKRTGEKVFLECVQDMDHENMFWYRQDPGLGLRLIYFSYDVKMKEKGDIPEGYSVSREKKERFSLILESASTNQTSMYLCASAQGAYEQYFGPGTRLTVT.

In this sample, this clone turned up once. This chain connects TRBV2 to TRBJ1-6; D is unclear. Germline loops: CDR1 SNHLY, CDR2 FYNNEI. This CDR3 region has 13 residues. V lost 1 base to trimming and J lost 8 bases, with 6 bases between them. The CDR3 DNA follows: TGTGCCAGCAGTGAAGGGGTGGATTCACCCCTCCACTTT. Residues: CASSEGVDSPLHF.

This clone came up once. The V and J genes are TRBV4-3 and TRBJ1-2; D gene ambiguous. The CDR3 has 14 amino acids. Germline V gene data show CDR1 as LGHNA and CDR2 as YSLEER. V lost 1 base and J lost 0, with 6 bases in between. The CDR3 DNA follows: TGCGCCAGCAGCCAAGTTCGGGCTAACTATGGCTACACCTTC. Residues: CASSQVRANYGYTF.

The chain employs TRBV21-1 and TRBJ2-7; the table gives TRBD2 as D, unverified against the DNA. TRBV21-1 is a pseudogene. This CDR3 has 15 residues. This CDR3 reads CASSKVLRGNHEQYF. The CDR3, as DNA: TGTGCCAGCAGCAAAGTTTTGCGGGGGAACCACGAGCAGTACTTC.

The J gene is TRBJ1-2, the V gene TRBV19; 7 bases are a match to TRBD1. CDR3 length: 18 amino acids. The germline V gene encodes CDR1 LNHDA and CDR2 SQIVND (reference sequence). Germline trimming cut 6 bases from V and 0 bases from J; bases unmatched to any gene: 16. CDR3 sequence reads: CASSPHDRVSGANYGYTF. CDR3 in DNA: TGTGCCAGTAGCCCCCACGACAGGGTCAGTGGGGCTAACTATGGCTACACCTTC.

The genes are TRBV11-2 and TRBJ2-1, with 7 bases identical to TRBD2. With 4 bases clipped from V and 9 bases from J, the junction kept 9 bases outside the gene matches. The CDR3 runs 14 residues. Germline V gene data show CDR1 as SGHAT and CDR2 as FQNNGV. The CDR3 nucleotides read TGTGCCAGCAGCTCCGTAAGCGGGACCACTGAGCAGTTCTTC. The encoded protein is CASSSVSGTTEQFF.

In its sample, this clone was seen a few times. This CDR3 is CATSRGRMSGYTF. In DNA form, the CDR3 reads TGTGCCACCAGCAGAGGACGAATGAGTGGCTACACCTTC. The chain carries TRBV15 and TRBJ1-2; D is unresolved. Per the germline V gene, CDR1 is LNHNV and CDR2 is YYDKDF (reference sequence). V lost 1 base and J lost 7, with 10 bases in between. The CDR3 sequence is 13 residues long.

The chain links TRBV6-1 to TRBJ2-7; possible D gene TRBD1, 6 bases. Trimming left V 4 bases short and J 6 bases short, with 16 bases between. Per germline, CDR1 MNHNS and CDR2 SASEGT. The CDR3 extends over 14 amino acids. Here the CDR3 DNA reads TGTGCCAGCAGTGTACAGGGACCGAATAGCGAGCAGTACTTC. This encodes CASSVQGPNSEQYF.

This chain uses TRBV7-2 with TRBJ1-2; TRBD1 matches 9 bases. Losses at the gene ends were 7 bases for V and 3 bases for J; bases not matched to a gene: 6. The CDR3 runs 14 residues. Germline CDR1 SGHTA, CDR2 FQGNSA. CDR3 DNA sequence: TGTGCCAGCAAACTGGACAGGGGCGACTATGGCTACACCTTC. It encodes CASKLDRGDYGYTF.

V gene TRBV13 combines with J gene TRBJ2-1; no clear D. Trimming left V 2 bases short and J 9 bases short, with 14 bases between. The CDR3 totals 14 residues. In germline, CDR1 is PRHDT, CDR2 FYEKMQ (reference sequence). In nucleotides, the CDR3 is TGTGCCAGCAGCTTAAGGCGGCTATGGGGTGAGCAGTTCTTC. Translated, it gives CASSLRRLWGEQFF.

The chain links TRBV27 to TRBJ2-5; the D gene could be TRBD1 or TRBD2 (5 bases each). The CDR3 extends over 15 amino acids. V was trimmed by 2 bases and J by 5 bases, leaving 15 bases between them. Germline V lookup: CDR1 MNHEY, CDR2 SMNVEV (reference sequence). The CDR3 reads CASSLGRIEGETQYF. The CDR3 DNA reads as TGTGCCAGCAGTTTAGGCCGAATCGAGGGGGAGACCCAGTACTTC.

This sequence joins TRBV14 and TRBJ1-4; weak D call: TRBD1 (5 bases). V was shortened by 1 base and J by 7 bases, with 16 bases between the two germline ends. The germline V gene has CDR1 SGHDN and CDR2 FVKESK. There are 16 residues in the CDR3. This CDR3 is CASSQVRAGSGEKLFF. The CDR3 DNA reads as TGTGCCAGCAGCCAAGTCAGGGCAGGGTCGGGTGAAAAACTGTTTTTT.

V gene TRBV5-8 combines with J gene TRBJ2-2; 10 bases are shared with TRBD1. Germline loops: CDR1 SGHTS, CDR2 YDEGEE. Losses at the gene ends were 4 bases for V and 3 bases for J; bases not matched to a gene: 6. This CDR3 region has 16 residues. The CDR3 nucleotides read TGTGCCAGCAGCCGGGACAGGGGATTTGACACCGGGGAGCTGTTTTTT. This gives the protein CASSRDRGFDTGELFF.

The V call is TRBV29-1, the J call TRBJ1-1; 7 bases align to TRBD1. With V trimmed by 4 bases and J by 5 bases, 4 bases remained unmatched. The germline gives CDR1 SQVTM, CDR2 ANQGSEA. This CDR3 comprises 12 residues. The CDR3 spells CSVGDRETEAFF. The CDR3 DNA sequence: TGCAGCGTTGGAGACAGGGAGACTGAAGCTTTCTTT.

The genes are TRBV7-9 and TRBJ1-4; no clear D gene. The CDR3 spans 14 residues. Deletions cut 8 bases from V and 4 bases from J, with 14 bases between. Germline loops: CDR1 SEHNR, CDR2 FQNEAQ (reference sequence). The CDR3 DNA follows: TGTGCCAGCCTGCGAGCGGGGAATAATGAAAAACTGTTTTTT. This translates into CASLRAGNNEKLFF.